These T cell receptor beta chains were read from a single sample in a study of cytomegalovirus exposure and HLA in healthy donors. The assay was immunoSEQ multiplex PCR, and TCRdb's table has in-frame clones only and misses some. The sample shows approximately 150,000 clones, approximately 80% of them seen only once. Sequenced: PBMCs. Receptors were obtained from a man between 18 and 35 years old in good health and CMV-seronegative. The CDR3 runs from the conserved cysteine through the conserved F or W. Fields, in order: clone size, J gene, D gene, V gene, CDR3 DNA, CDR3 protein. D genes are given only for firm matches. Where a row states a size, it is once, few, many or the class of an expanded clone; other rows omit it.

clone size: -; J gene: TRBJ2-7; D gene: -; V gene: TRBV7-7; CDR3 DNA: TGTGCTAGCAGCACACACGCGGGGTACGAGCAGTACTTC; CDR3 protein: CASSTHAGYEQYF
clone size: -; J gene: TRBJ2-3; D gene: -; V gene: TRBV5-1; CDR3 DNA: TGCGCCAGCACCCTGAACCAGCGGAGCACAGATACGCAGTATTTT; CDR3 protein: CASTLNQRSTDTQYF
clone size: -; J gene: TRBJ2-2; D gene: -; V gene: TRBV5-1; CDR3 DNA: TGCGCCAGCAGCTTGGTAGAGGAGGTAGGCGGGGAGCTGTTTTTT; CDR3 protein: CASSLVEEVGGELFF
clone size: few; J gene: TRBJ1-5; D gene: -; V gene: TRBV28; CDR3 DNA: TGTGCCAGCACCCTGAGGGGGTTGAGGATCAATCGGACCCTCAATCAGCCCCAGCATTTT; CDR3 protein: CASTLRGLRINRTLNQPQHF
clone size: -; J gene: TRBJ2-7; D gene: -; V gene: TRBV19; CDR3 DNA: TGTGCCAGTAGTACTGCCTTGACCGGGGGCTACGAGCAGTACTTC; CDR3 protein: CASSTALTGGYEQYF
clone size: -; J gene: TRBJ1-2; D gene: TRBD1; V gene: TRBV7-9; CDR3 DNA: TGTGCCAGCAGCTCCGGAGACAGGGGGCGAAACTATGGCTACACCTTC; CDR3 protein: CASSSGDRGRNYGYTF
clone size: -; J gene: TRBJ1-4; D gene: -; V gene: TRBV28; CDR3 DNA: TGTGCCAGCACTGGGCAGGCGGGGGAAAAACTGTTTTTT; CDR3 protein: CASTGQAGEKLFF
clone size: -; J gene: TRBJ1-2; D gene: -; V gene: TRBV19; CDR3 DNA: TGTGCCAGTATTAACCTCGGAGGATCTAACTATGGCTACACCTTC; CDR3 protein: CASINLGGSNYGYTF
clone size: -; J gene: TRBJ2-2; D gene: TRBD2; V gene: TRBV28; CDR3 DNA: TGTGCCAGCAGGGGGGCGGGGGGGAACACCGGGGAGCTGTTTTTT; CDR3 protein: CASRGAGGNTGELFF
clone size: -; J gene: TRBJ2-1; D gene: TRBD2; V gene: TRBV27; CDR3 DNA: TGTGCCAGCAGTGTGACTAGCGGGCCTTACAATGAGCAGTTCTTC; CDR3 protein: CASSVTSGPYNEQFF
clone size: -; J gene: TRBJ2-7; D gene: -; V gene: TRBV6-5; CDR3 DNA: TGTGCCAGCCAAGGGGGTCCCGGAACCTACGAGCAGTACTTC; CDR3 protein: CASQGGPGTYEQYF
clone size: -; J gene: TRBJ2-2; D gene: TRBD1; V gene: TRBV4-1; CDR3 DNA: TGCGCCAGCAGCCAGGTTGGGACAGGGATTCCGATCGGGGAGCTGTTTTTT; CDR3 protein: CASSQVGTGIPIGELFF
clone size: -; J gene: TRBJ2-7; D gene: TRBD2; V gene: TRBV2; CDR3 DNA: TGTGCCAGCAGTGAACCGCGACTAGCGGGGGTCCAAAGGTACTTC; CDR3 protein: CASSEPRLAGVQRYF
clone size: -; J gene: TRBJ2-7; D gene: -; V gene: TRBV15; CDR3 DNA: TGTGCCACCAGCGGAGCCGGCGAGCAGTACTTC; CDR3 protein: CATSGAGEQYF
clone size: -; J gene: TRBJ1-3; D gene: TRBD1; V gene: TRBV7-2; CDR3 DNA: TGTGCCAGCAGCTCGTGGACAGGGGTTGGAAACACCATATATTTT; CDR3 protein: CASSSWTGVGNTIYF
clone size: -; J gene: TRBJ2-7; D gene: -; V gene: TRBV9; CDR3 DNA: TGTGCCAGCAGCGTAGAGGGGGAGCAGGACTACGAGCAGTACTTC; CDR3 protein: CASSVEGEQDYEQYF
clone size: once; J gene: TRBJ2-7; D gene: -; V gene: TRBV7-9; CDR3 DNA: TGTGCCAGCAGCGACTTTATGGACGAGCAGTACTTC; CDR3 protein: CASSDFMDEQYF
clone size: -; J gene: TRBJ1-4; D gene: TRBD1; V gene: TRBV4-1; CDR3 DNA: TGCGCCAGCAGCCAACTTACACCGGGACAGGGTTTTGTTAGTGAAAAACTGTTTTTT; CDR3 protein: CASSQLTPGQGFVSEKLFF
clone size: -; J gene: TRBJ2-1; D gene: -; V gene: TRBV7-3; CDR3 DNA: TGTGCCAGCAGCTTGTTGTTGGCAGGCGACAATGAGCAGTTCTTC; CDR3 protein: CASSLLLAGDNEQFF
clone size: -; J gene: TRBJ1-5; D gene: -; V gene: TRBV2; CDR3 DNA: TGTGCCAGCAGTGAAACTAATCAGCCCCAGCATTTT; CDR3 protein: CASSETNQPQHF
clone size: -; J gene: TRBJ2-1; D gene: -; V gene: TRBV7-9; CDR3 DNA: TGTGCCAGCAGCTCTAGACAGGCGAGTGTTGAGCAGTTCTTC; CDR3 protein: CASSSRQASVEQFF
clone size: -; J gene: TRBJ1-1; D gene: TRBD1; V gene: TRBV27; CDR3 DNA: TGTGCCAGCAGTCACGGGACAGTCAACACTGAAGCTTTCTTT; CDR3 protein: CASSHGTVNTEAFF
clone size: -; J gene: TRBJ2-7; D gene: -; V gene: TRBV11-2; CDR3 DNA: TGTGCCAGCAGCGCTACCGAGGGACAAAGCCTCTACGAGCAGTACTTC; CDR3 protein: CASSATEGQSLYEQYF
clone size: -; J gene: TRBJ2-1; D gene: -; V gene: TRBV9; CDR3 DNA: TGTGCCAGCAGTCAAGGGACAACTGGCAATGAGCAGTTCTTC; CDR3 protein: CASSQGTTGNEQFF
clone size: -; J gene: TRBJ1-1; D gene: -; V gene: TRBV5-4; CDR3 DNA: TGTGCCAGCAGCTCATTCCGGGGGACGACTGAAGCTTTCTTT; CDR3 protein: CASSSFRGTTEAFF
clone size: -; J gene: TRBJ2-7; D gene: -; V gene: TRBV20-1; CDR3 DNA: TGCAGTGCTAGAGATCTGTCAGAGGAGTACTTC; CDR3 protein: CSARDLSEEYF
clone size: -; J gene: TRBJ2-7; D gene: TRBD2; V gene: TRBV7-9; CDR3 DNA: TGTGCCAGCAGCCCCCGGACTAGCGGCCCCTACGAGCAGTACTTC; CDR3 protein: CASSPRTSGPYEQYF
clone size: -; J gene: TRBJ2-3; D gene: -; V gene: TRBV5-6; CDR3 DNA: TGTGCCAGCAGCTTGCCTAGAAGCACAGATACGCAGTATTTT; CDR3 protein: CASSLPRSTDTQYF
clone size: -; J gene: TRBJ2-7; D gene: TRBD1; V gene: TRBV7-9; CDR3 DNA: TGTGCCAGCAGCCCCTACGGACAGGGACCCTACGAGCAGTACTTC; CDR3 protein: CASSPYGQGPYEQYF
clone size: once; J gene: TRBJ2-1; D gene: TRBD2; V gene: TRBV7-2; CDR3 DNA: TGTGCCAGCAGCTTTGGGACTAGCGGGAGGGCCCGGTACAATGAGCAGTTCTTC; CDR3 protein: CASSFGTSGRARYNEQFF
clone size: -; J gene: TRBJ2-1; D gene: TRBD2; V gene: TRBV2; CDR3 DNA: TGTGCCAGCCTTGGACTAGCGGGGAGGGAGGAGCAGTTCTTC; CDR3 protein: CASLGLAGREEQFF
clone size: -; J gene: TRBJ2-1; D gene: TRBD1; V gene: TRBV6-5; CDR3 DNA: TGTGCCAGCATAAGGACAGGGGGTATGTGGGAGCAGTTCTTC; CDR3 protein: CASIRTGGMWEQFF
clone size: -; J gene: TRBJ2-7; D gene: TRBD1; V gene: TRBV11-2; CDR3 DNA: TGTGCCAGCAGCTTAGTGGCGACAGGGGGCCCGTGGGACTACGAGCAGTACTTC; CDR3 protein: CASSLVATGGPWDYEQYF
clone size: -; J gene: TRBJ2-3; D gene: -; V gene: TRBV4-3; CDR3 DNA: TGCGCCAGCAGCCGGTTTGGTGAGGGCACAGATACGCAGTATTTT; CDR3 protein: CASSRFGEGTDTQYF
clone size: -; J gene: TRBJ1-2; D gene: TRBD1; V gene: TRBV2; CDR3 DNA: TGTGCCAGCAGCGATTCCGGGACAGCAATAAGACTCTATGGCTACACCTTC; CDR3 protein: CASSDSGTAIRLYGYTF
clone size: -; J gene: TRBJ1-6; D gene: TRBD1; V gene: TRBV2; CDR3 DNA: TGTGCCACCCGGACAGGACAAAATTCACCCCTCCACTTT; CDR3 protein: CATRTGQNSPLHF
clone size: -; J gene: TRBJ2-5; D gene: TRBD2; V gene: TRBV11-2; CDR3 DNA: TGTGCCAGCAGCCGGGGGTCTAGCGGGATACAAGAGACCCAGTACTTC; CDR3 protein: CASSRGSSGIQETQYF
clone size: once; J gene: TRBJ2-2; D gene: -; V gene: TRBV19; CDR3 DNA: TGTGCCAGTAGTATGGTGCAGGGGGGCACCGGGGAGCTGTTTTTT; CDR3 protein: CASSMVQGGTGELFF
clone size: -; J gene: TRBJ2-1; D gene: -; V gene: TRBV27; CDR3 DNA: TGTGCCAGCAGTTTAGATTTGAGCTCCTACAATGAGCAGTTCTTC; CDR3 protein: CASSLDLSSYNEQFF
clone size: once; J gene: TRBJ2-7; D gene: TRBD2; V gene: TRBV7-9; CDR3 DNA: TGTGCCAGCAGCTTGGCGGGGGGGCGAGTCTACGAGCAGTACTTC; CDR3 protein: CASSLAGGRVYEQYF
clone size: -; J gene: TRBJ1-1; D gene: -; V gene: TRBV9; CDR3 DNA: TGTGCCAGCAGCGGTAATGTGGGGGGGGTCACTGAAGCTTTCTTT; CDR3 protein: CASSGNVGGVTEAFF
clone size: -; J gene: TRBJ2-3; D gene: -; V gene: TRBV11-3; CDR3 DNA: TGTGCCAGCAGCGGTTGGCAGACAGATACGCAGTATTTT; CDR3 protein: CASSGWQTDTQYF
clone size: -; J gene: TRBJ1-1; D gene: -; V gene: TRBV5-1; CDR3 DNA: TGCGCCAGCAGCTATGACCCCGGCGGGGACACTGAAGCTTTCTTT; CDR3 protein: CASSYDPGGDTEAFF
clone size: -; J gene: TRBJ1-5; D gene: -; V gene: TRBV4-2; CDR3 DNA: TGTGCCAGCAGCCAAGAGGTAGGACAGTACAATCAGCCCCAGCATTTT; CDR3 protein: CASSQEVGQYNQPQHF
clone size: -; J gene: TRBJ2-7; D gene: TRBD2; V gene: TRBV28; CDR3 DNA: TGTGCCAGCAGTTTCCAGCTAGCGGGAGGGTCTTACGAGCAGTACTTC; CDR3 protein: CASSFQLAGGSYEQYF
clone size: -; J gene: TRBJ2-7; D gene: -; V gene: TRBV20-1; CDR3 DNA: TGCAGTGCTAGCTTGAGTCCCGGGCAGTACTTC; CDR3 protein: CSASLSPGQYF
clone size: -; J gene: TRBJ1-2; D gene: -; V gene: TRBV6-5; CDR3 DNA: TGTGCCAGCAGTTACGATCAGGGGACGGGCTACACCTTC; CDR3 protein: CASSYDQGTGYTF
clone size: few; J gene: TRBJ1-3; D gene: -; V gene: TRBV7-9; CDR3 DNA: TGTGCCAGCAGCCGGACAGACTCTGGAAACACCATATATTTT; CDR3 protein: CASSRTDSGNTIYF
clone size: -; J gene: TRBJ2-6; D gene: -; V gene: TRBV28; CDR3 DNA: TGTGCCAGCAGTTCCCCAACCCCAGCGACTGGGGCCAACGTCCTGACTTTC; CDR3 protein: CASSSPTPATGANVLTF
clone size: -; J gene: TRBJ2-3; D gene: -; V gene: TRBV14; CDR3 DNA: TGTGCCAGCAGCCGGGAGGTTGGATCAGATACGCAGTATTTT; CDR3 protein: CASSREVGSDTQYF
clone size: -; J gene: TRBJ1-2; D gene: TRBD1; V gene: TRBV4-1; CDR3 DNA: TGCGCCAGCAGCCAAGGACAGGGAGCTGTCTACACCTTC; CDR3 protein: CASSQGQGAVYTF
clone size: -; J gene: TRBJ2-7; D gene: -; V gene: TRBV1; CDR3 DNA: TGCACCAGCAGCCGGGCCCTGGACGAGCAGTACTTC; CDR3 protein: CTSSRALDEQYF
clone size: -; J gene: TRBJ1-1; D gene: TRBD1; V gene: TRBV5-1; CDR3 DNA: TGCGCCAGCAGCTTGAATCTCAGGGGGCCTGACACTGAAGCTTTCTTT; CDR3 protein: CASSLNLRGPDTEAFF